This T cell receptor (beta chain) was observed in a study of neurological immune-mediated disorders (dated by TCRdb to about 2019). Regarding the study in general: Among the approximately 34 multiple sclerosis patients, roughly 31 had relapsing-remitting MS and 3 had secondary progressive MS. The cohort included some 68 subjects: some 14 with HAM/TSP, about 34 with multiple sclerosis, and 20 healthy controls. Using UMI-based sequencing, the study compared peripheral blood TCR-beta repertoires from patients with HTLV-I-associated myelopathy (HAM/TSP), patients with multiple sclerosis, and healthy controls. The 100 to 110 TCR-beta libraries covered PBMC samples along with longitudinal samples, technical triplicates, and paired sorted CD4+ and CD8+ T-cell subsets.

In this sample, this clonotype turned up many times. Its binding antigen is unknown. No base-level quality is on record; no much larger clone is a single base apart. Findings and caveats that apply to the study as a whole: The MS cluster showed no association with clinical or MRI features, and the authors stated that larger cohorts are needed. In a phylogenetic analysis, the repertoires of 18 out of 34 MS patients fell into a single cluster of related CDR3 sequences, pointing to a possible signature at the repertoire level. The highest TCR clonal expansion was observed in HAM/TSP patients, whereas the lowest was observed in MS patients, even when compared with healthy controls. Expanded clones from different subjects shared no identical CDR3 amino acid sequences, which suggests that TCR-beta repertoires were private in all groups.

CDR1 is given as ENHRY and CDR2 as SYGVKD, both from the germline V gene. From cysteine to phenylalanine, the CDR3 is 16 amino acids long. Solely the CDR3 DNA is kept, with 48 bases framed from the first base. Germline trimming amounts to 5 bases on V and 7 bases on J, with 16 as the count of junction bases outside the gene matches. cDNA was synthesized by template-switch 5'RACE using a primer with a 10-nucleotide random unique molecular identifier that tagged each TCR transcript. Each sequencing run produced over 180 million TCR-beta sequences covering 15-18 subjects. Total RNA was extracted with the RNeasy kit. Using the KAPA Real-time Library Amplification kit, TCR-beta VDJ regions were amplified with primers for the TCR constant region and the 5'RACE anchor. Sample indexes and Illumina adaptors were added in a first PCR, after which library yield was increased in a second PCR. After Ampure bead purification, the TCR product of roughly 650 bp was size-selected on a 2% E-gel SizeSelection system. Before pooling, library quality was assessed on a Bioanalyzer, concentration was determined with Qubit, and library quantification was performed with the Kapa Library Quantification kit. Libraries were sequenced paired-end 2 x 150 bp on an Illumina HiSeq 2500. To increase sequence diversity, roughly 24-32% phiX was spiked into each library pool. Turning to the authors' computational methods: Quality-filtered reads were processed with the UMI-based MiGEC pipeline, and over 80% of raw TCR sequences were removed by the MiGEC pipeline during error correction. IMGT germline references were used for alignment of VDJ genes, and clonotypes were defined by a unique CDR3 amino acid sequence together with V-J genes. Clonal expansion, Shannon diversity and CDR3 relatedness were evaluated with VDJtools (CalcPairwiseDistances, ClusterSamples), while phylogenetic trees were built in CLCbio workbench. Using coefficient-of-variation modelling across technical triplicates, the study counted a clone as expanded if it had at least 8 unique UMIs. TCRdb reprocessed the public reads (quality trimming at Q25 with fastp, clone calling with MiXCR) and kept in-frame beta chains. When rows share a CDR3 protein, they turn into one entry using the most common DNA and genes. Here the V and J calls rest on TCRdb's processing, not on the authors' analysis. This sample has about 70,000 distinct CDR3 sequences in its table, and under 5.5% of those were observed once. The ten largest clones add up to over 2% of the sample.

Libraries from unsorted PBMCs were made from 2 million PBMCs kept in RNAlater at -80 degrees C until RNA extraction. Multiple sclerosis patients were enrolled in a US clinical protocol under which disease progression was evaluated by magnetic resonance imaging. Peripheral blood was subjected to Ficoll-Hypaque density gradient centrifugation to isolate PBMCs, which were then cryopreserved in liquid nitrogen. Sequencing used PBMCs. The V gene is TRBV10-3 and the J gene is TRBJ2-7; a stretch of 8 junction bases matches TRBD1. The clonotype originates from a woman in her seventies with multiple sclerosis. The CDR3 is CAISSAGTGALSEQYF. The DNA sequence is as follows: TGTGCCATCAGTTCAGCCGGGACAGGAGCCCTATCAGAGCAGTACTTC.